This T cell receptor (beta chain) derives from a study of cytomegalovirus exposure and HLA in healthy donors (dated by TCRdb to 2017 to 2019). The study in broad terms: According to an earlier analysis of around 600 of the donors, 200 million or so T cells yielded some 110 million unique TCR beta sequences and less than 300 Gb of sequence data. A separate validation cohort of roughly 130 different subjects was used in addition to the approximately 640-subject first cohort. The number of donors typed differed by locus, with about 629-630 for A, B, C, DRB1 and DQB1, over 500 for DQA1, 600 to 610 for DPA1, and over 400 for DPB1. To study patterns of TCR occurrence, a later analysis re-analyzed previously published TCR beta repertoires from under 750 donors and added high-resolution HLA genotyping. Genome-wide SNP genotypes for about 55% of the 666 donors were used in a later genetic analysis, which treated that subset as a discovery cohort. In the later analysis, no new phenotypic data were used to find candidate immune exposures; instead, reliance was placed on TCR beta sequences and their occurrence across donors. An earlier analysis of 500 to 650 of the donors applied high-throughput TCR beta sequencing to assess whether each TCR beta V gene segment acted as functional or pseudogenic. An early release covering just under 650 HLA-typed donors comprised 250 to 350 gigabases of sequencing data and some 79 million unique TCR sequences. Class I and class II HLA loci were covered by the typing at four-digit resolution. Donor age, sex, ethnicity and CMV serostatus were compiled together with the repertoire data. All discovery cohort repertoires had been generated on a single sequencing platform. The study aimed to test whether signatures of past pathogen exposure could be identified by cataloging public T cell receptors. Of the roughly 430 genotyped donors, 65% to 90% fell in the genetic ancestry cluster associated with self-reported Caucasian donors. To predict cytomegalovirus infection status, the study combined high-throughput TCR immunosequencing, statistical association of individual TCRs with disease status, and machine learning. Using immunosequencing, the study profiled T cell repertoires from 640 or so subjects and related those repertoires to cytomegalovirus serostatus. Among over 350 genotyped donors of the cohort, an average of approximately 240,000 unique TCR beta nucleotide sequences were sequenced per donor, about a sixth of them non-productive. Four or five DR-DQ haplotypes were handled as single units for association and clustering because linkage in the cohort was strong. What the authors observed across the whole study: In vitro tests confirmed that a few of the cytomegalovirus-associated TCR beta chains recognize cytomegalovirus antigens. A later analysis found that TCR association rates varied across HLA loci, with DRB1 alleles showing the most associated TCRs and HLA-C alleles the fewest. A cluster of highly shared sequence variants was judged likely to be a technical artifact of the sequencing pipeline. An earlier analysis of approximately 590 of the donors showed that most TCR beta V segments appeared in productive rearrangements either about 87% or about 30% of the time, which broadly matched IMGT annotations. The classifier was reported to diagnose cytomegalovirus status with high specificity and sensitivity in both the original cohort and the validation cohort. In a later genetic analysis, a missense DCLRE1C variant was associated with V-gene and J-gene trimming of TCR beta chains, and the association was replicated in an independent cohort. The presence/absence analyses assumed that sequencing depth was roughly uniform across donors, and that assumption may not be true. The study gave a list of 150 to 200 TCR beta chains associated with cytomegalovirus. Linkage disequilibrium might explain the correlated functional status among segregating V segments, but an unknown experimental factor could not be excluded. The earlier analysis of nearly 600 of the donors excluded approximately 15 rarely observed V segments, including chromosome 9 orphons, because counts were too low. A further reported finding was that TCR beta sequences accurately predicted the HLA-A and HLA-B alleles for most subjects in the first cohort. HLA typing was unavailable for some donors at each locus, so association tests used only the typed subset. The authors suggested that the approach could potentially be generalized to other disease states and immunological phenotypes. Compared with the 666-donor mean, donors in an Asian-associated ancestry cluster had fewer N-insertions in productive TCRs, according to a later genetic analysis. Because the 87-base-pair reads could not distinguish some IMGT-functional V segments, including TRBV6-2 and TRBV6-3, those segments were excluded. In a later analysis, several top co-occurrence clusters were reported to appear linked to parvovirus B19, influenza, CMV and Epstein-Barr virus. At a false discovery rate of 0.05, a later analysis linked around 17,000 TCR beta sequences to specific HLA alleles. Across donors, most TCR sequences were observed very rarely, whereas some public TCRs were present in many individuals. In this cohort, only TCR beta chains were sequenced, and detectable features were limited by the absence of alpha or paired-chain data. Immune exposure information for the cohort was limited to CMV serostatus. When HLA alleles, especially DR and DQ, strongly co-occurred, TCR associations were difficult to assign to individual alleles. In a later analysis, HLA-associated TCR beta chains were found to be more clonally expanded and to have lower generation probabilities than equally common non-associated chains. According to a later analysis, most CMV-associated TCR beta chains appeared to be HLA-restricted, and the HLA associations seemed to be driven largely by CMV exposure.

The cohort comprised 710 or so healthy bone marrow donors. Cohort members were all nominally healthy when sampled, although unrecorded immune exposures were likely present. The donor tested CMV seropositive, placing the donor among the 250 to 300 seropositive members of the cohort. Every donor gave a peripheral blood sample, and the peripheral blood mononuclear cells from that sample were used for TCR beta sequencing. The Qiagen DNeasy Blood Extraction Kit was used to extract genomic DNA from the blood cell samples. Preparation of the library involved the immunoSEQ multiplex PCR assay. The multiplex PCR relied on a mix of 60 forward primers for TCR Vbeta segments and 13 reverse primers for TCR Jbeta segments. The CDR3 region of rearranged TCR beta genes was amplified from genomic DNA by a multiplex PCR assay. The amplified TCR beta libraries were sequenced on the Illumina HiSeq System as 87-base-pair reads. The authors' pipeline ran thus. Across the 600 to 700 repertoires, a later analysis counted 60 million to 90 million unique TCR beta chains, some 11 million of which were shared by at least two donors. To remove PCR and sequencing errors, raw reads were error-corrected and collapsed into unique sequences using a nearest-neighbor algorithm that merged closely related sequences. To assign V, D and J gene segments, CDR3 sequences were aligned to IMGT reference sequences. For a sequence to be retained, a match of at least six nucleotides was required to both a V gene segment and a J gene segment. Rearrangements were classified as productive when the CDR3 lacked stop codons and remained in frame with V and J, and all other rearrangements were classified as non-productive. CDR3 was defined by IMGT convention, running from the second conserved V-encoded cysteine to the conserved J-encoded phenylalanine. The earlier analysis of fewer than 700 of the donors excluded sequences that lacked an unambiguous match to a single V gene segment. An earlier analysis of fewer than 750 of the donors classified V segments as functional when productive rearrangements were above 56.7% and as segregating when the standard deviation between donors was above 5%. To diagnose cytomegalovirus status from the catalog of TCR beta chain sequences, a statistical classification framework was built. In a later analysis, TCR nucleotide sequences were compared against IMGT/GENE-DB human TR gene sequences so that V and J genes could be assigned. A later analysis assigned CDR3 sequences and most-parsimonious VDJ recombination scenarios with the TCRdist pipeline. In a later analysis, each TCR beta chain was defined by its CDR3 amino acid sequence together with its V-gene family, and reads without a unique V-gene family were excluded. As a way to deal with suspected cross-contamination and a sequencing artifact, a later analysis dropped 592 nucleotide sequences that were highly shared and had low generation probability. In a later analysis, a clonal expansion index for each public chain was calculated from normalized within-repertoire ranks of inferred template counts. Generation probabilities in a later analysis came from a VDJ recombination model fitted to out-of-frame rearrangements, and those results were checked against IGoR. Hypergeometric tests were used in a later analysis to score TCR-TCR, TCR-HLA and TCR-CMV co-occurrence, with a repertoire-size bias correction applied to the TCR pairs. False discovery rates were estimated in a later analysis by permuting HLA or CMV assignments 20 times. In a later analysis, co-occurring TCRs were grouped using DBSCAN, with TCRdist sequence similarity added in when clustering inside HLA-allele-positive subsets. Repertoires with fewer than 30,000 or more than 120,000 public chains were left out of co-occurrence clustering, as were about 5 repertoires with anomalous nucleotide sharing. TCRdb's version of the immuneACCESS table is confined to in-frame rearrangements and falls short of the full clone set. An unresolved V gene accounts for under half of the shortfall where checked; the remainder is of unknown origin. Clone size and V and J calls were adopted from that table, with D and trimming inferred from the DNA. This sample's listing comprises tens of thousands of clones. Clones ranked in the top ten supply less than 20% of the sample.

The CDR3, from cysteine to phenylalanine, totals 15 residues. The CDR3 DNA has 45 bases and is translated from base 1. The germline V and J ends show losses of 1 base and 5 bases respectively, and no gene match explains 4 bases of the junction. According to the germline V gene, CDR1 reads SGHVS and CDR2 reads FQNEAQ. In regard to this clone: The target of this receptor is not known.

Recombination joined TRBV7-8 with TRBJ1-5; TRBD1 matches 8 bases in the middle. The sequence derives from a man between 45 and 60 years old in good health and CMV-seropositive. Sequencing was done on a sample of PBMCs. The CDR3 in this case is CASSLGTGLYQPQHF. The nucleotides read TGTGCCAGCAGCTTAGGGACAGGGCTCTATCAGCCCCAGCATTTT.